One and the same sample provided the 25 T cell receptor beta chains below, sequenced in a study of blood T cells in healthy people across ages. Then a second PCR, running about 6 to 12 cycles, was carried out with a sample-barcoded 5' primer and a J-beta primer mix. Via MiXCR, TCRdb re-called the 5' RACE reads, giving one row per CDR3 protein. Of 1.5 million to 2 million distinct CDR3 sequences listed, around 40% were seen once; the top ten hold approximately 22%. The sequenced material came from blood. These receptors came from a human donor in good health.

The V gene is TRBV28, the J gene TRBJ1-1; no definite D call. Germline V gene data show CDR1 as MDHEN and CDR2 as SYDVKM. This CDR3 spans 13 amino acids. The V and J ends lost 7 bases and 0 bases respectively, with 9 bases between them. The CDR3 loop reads CASTEGMNTEAFF. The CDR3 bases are TGTGCCAGCACGGAAGGGATGAACACTGAAGCTTTCTTT.

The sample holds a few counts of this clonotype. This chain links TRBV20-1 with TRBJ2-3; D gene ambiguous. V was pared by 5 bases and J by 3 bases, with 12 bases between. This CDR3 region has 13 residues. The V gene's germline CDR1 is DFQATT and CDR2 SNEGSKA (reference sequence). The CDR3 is CSAPTEVTDTQYF. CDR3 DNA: TGCAGTGCTCCCACAGAGGTAACAGATACGCAGTATTTT.

DNA of the CDR3: TGCAGCGTTAACGACAGGGGGATCGGCGGGTTCGGCGAGCAGTACTTC. It translates to CSVNDRGIGGFGEQYF. This chain links TRBV29-1 with TRBJ2-7; 9 positions agree with TRBD1. With 5 bases clipped from V and 6 bases from J, the junction kept 17 bases outside the gene matches. The CDR3 is made up of 16 amino acids. CDR1 and CDR2 from the germline V gene are SQVTM and ANQGSEA.

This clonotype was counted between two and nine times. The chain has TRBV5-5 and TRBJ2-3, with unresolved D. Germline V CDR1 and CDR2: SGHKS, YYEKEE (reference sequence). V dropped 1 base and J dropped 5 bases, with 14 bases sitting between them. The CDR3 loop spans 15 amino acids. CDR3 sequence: CASSLWGSSGDTQYF. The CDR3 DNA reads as TGTGCCAGCAGCTTGTGGGGTTCGAGTGGAGATACGCAGTATTTT. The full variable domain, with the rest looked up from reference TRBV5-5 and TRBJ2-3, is DAGVTQSPTHLIKTRGQQVTLRCSPISGHKSVSWYQQVLGQGPQFIFQYYEKEERGRGNFPDRFSARQFPNYSSELNVNALLLGDSALYLCASSLWGSSGDTQYFGPGTRLTVL.

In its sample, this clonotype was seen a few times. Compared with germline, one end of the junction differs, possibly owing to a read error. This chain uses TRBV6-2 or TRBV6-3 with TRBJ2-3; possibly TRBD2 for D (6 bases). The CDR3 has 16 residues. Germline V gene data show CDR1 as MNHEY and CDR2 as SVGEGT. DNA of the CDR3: TGTACCAGCAGTAACCCGGGACTTGGTGGGGCAGATACGCAGTATTTT. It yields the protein CTSSNPGLGGADTQYF.

CDR3: CASSPYGREAEQFF. In DNA form, the CDR3 reads TGTGCCAGCTCACCGTATGGCAGGGAGGCTGAGCAGTTCTTC. The chain joins TRBV18 to TRBJ2-7; possibly TRBD2 for D (6 bases). The DNA end lines up better with TRBJ2-1; the J call may be wrong. The CDR3 covers 14 residues. From germline, CDR1 is KGHSH and CDR2 LQKENI.

CDR3 in amino acids: CASSVEGGLWDEQFF. The CDR3 nucleotides are TGTGCCAGCAGCGTAGAGGGGGGGCTATGGGATGAGCAGTTCTTC. J is TRBJ2-1 and V is TRBV9; D might be TRBD2 (7 bases). V lost 0 bases and J lost 8, with 15 bases in between. Germline CDR1 SGDLS, CDR2 YYNGEE. The CDR3 covers 15 residues.

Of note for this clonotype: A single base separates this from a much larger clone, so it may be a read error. The CDR3 region is CASTPEQAENEQFF. As DNA, the CDR3 is TGTGCCAGCACGCCAGAACAGGCAGAAAATGAGCAGTTCTTC. The chain uses TRBV9 and TRBJ2-1; D is possibly TRBD1 (5 bases). V lost 6 bases to trimming and J lost 7 bases, with 17 bases between them. The CDR3 consists of 14 residues. Germline values: CDR1 SGDLS, CDR2 YYNGEE.

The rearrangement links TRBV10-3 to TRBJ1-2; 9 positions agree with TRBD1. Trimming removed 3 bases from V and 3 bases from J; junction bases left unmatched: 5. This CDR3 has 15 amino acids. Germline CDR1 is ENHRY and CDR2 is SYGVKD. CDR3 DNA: TGTGCCATCAGTGATGTGAGACAGGGGGACTATGGCTACACCTTC. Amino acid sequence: CAISDVRQGDYGYTF.

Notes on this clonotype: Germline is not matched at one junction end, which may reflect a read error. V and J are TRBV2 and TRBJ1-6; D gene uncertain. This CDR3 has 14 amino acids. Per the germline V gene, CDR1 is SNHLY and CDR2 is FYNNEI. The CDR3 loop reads CASREVGDNSPLHF. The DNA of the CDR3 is TGTGCCAGCAGGGAAGTGGGCGATAATTCACCCCTCCACTTT.

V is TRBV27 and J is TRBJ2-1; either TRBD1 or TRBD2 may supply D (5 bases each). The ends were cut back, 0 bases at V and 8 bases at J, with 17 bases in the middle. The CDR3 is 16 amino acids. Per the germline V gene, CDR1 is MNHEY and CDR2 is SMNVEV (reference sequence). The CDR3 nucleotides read TGTGCCAGCAGTTTATCCAGAGGGGCCAGATTCGATGAGCAGTTCTTC. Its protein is CASSLSRGARFDEQFF.

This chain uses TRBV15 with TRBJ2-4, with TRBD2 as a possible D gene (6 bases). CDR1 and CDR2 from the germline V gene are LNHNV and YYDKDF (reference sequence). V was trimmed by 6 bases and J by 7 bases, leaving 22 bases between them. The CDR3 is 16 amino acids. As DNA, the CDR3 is TGTGCCACCAGGGACCGACGGGGACTCCGCGGGAACATTCAGTACTTC. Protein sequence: CATRDRRGLRGNIQYF.

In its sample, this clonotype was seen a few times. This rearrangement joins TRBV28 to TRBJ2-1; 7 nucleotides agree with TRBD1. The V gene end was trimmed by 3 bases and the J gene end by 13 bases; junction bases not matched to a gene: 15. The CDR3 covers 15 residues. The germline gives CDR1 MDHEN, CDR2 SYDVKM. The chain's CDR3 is CASSLGQSPLVTQFF. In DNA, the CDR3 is TGTGCCAGCAGTTTGGGACAGTCCCCACTGGTCACTCAGTTCTTC.

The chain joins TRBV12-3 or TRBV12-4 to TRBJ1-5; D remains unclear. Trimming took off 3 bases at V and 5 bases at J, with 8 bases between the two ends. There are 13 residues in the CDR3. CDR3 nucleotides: TGTGCCAGCAGTTTCAACGGCGATCAGCCCCAGCATTTT. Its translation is CASSFNGDQPQHF.

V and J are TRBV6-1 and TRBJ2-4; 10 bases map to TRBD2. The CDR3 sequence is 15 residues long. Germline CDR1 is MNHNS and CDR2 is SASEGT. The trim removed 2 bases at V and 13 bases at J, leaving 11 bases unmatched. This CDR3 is CASSELAGGYNEQYF. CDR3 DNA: TGTGCCAGCAGTGAATTAGCGGGGGGTTACAATGAGCAGTACTTC.

The DNA of the CDR3 is TGTGCCAGCAGAATAGGGACAACTTTCACCGGGGAGCTGTTTTTT. Amino acids: CASRIGTTFTGELFF. V gene TRBV28 combines with J gene TRBJ2-2, with D possibly being TRBD1 (6 bases). V was cut by 6 bases and J by 4 bases, with 15 bases left in between. CDR1 is MDHEN and CDR2 is SYDVKM in the germline V gene. The CDR3 loop spans 15 amino acids.

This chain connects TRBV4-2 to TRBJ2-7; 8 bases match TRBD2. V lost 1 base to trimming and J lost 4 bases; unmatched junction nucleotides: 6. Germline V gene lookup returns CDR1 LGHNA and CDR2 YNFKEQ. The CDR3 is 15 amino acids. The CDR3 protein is CASSQGLQRGYEQYF. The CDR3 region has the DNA TGTGCCAGCAGCCAAGGTCTCCAGCGGGGGTACGAGCAGTACTTC.

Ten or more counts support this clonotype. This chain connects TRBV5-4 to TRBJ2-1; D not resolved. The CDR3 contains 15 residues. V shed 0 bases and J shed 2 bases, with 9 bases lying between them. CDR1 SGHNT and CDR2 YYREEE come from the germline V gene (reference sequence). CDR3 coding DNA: TGTGCCAGCAGCTTGGACAGTGGGGCCTACAATGAGCAGTTCTTC. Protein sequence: CASSLDSGAYNEQFF. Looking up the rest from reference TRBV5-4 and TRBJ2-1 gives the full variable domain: ETGVTQSPTHLIKTRGQQVTLRCSSQSGHNTVSWYQQALGQGPQFIFQYYREEENGRGNFPPRFSGLQFPNYSSELNVNALELDDSALYLCASSLDSGAYNEQFFGPGTRLTVL.

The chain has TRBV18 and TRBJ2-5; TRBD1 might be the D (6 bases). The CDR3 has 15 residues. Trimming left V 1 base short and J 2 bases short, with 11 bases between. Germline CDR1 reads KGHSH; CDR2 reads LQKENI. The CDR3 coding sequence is TGTGCCAGCTCACCACGTCAGGGGATGCAAGAGACCCAGTACTTC. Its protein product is CASSPRQGMQETQYF.

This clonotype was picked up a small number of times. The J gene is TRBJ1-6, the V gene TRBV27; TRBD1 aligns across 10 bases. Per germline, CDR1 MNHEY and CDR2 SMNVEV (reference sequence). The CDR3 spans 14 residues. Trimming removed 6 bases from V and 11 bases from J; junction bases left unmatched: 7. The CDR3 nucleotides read TGTGCCAGCAGCTTAGTGGACAGGGGGACACCCCTCCACTTT. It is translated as CASSLVDRGTPLHF.

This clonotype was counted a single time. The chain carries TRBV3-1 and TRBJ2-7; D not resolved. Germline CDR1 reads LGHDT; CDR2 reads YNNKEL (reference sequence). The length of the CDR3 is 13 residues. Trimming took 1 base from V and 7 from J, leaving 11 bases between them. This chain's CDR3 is CASSQAGQTEQYF. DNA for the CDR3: TGTGCCAGCAGCCAAGCTGGTCAAACGGAGCAGTACTTC.

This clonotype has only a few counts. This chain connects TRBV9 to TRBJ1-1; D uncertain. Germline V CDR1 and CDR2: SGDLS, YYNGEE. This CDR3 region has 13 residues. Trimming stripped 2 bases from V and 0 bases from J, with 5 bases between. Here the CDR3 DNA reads TGTGCCAGCAGCGTCGCAATGAACACTGAAGCTTTCTTT. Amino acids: CASSVAMNTEAFF.

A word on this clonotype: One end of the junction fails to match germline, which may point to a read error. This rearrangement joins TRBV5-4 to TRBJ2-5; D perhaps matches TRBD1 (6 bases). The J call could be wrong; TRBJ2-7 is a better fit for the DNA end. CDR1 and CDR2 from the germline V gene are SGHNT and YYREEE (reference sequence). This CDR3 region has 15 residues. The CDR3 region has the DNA TGTGCCAACAGCTTGTTTGGGGGCGCAGGGGCCGAGCAGTACTTC. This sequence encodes CANSLFGGAGAEQYF.

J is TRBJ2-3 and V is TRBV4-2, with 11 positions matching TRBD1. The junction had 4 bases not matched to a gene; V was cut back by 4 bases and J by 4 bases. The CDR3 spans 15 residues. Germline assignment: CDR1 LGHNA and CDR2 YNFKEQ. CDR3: CASSPWGQGADTQYF. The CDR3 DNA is TGTGCCAGCAGCCCCTGGGGACAGGGGGCAGATACGCAGTATTTT.

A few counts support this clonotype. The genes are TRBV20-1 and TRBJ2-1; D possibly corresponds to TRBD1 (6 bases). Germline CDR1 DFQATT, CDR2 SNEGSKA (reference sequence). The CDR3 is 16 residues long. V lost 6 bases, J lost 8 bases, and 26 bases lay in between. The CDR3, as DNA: TGCAGTGCCGGCCCCACTGGACAGCCCCCGGACGATGAGCAGTTCTTC. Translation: CSAGPTGQPPDDEQFF.